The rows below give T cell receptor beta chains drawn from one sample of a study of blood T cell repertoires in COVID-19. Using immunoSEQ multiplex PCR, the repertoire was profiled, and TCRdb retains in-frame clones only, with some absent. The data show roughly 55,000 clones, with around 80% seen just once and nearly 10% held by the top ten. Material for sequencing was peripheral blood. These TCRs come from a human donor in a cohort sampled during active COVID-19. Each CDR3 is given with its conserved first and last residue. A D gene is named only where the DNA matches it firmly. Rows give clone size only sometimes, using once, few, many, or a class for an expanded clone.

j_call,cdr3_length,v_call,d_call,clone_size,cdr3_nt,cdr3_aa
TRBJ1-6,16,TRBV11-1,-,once,TGTGCCAGCAGCTCTGGCGGCAGCAAGTATAATTCACCCCTCCACTTT,CASSSGGSKYNSPLHF
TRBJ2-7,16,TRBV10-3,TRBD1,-,TGTGCCATCAGCCCGTGGGCGGACAGGGCCTCCTACGAGCAGTACTTC,CAISPWADRASYEQYF
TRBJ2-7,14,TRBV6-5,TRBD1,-,TGTGCCAGCAGTCCGGGACAGGGGGCTTACGAGCAGTACTTC,CASSPGQGAYEQYF
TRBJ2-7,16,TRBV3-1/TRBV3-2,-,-,TGTGCCAGCAGCCAAGACAGGACACTCTCCTCCTACGAGCAGTACTTC,CASSQDRTLSSYEQYF
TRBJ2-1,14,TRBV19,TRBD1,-,TGTGCCAGTAGTACAGAGACAGGGTACAATGAGCAGTTCTTC,CASSTETGYNEQFF
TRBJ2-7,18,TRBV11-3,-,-,TGTGCCAGCAGCTTAGTAGGCAGGAGGCGGGGCAGGACCTACGAGCAGTACTTC,CASSLVGRRRGRTYEQYF
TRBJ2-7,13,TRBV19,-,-,TGTGCCAGCCGACGGAGGGGTCACGACGAGCAGTACTTC,CASRRRGHDEQYF
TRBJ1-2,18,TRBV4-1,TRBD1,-,TGCGCCAGCAGCCAAGTGGGGGGACAGGAACCAGCTAACTATGGCTACACCTTC,CASSQVGGQEPANYGYTF
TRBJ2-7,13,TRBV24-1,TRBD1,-,TGTGCCACCAGTGACTCCGGGACAGTCGAGCAGTACTTC,CATSDSGTVEQYF
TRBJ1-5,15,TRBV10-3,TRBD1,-,TGTGCCATCAGTGTTGGGACAGCTAGCAATCAGCCCCAGCATTTT,CAISVGTASNQPQHF
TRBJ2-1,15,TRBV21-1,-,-,TGTGCCAGCAGCAAACTTACGGCCGGGCGGGATGAGCAGTTCTTC,CASSKLTAGRDEQFF
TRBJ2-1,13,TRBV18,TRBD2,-,TGTGCCAGCTCACCCGGGACTAACAATGAGCAGTTCTTC,CASSPGTNNEQFF
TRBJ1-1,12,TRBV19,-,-,TGTGCCAGTAACGGAGTGGGTTCAAAAGCTTTCTTT,CASNGVGSKAFF
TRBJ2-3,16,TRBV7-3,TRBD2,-,TGTGCCAGCAGCTTGGGCGGGAGTTCATGGACAGATACGCAGTATTTT,CASSLGGSSWTDTQYF
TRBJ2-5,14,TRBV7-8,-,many,TGTGCCAGCAGCCCCCGGCGGGTCCAAGAGACCCAGTACTTC,CASSPRRVQETQYF
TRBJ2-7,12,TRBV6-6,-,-,TGTGCCAGCGGTACAGGGATCTACGAGCAGTACTTC,CASGTGIYEQYF
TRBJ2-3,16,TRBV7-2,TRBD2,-,TGTGCCAGCAGCTTAGGCGGCGGGAGAGGTTCAGATACGCAGTATTTT,CASSLGGGRGSDTQYF
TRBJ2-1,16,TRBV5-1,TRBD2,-,TGCGCCAGCAGCTTGTCGGGCGGGAGCCGGAACAATGAGCAGTTCTTC,CASSLSGGSRNNEQFF
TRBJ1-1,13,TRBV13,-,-,TGTGCCAGCAGCCGCCGCGGGGGGGTGAAAGCTTTCTTT,CASSRRGGVKAFF
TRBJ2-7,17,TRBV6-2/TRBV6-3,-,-,TGTGCCAGCAGCCCTATCACCCAGGGAAGGAGCTCCTACGAGCAGTACTTC,CASSPITQGRSSYEQYF
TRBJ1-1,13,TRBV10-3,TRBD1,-,TGTGCCATCGGGGGACAGACGAACACTGAAGCTTTCTTT,CAIGGQTNTEAFF
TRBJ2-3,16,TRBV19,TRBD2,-,TGTGCCAGTAGTCCTGATAGCGGGAGGGCCAGCGATACGCAGTATTTT,CASSPDSGRASDTQYF
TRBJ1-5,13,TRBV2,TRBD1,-,TGTGCCAGCAGAGACAGGGGAAATCAGCCCCAGCATTTT,CASRDRGNQPQHF
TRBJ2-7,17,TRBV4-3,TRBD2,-,TGCGCCAGCAGCTCCCGACTAGCGGGAGACGGGCGCTACGAGCAGTACTTC,CASSSRLAGDGRYEQYF
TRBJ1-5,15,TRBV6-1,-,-,TGTGCCAGCAGTGAGGACAGAAGGGGGAATCAGCCCCAGCATTTT,CASSEDRRGNQPQHF
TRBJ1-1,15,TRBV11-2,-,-,TGTGCCAGCAGCTCCGGGGCGGGGATGAACACTGAAGCTTTCTTT,CASSSGAGMNTEAFF
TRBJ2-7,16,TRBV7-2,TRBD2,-,TGTGCCAGCAGTTCCATGGGTAGCGGGAGACGCTACGAGCAGTACTTC,CASSSMGSGRRYEQYF
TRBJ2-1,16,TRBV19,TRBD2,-,TGTGCCAGTAGTTCGTCGCTAGCGGGAGGGAACAATGAGCAGTTCTTC,CASSSSLAGGNNEQFF
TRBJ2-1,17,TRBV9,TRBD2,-,TGTGCCAGCAGCGTAGTCGCGACTAGCGGGAGCCACAATGAGCAGTTCTTC,CASSVVATSGSHNEQFF
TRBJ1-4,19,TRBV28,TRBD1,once,TGTGCCAGCAGTTCAACGGGCGGGACAGGGGGCGCCCGTGGAGAAAAACTGTTTTTT,CASSSTGGTGGARGEKLFF
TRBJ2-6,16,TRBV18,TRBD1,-,TGTGCCAGCTCACCGGGACAGAGCTCTGGGGCCAACGTCCTGACTTTC,CASSPGQSSGANVLTF
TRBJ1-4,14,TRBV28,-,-,TGTGCCAGCACCTCACATGCAACTAATGAAAAACTGTTTTTT,CASTSHATNEKLFF
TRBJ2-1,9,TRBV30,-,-,TGTGCCTTGGGACCCCGGTGGTTCTTC,CALGPRWFF